These 22 T cell receptor beta chains were sequenced from one sample in a study of HIV-infected children after antiretroviral therapy interruption. Unique molecular identifiers were included in an RNA-based 3' RACE TCR library. One entry per CDR3 protein, called by TCRdb with MiXCR from the 3' RACE reads. The sample lists more than 40,000 distinct CDR3 sequences, 4.3% seen once, with roughly 0.7% in the top ten. Treatment described: PENTA 11 planned treatment interruption arm or continuous ART arm. The material sequenced was CD45RA+ CD4+ T cells from PBMCs, pooled from several time points, taken from a donor given antiretroviral therapy, either interrupted or continuous. As to subset: naive CD4+ CD45RA+ CD45RO- T cells. The receptors were sampled from a pool of human donors with HIV.

The chain carries TRBV5-4 and TRBJ1-3; 7 nucleotides agree with TRBD1. There are 17 residues in the CDR3. Germline V lookup: CDR1 SGHNT, CDR2 YYREEE (reference sequence). V was pared by 4 bases and J by 0 bases, with 10 bases of the junction left unmatched. DNA for the CDR3: TGTGCCAGCAGCACAGACAGGGAAGTTATCTCTGGAAACACCATATATTTT. Translated: CASSTDREVISGNTIYF.

This clonotype came up many times. The rearrangement joins TRBV2 to TRBJ2-3, with 7 bases lining up with TRBD1. The CDR3 is made up of 15 amino acids. J gave up 8 bases and V 3 bases, and 11 bases lay outside the gene matches. Germline assignment: CDR1 SNHLY and CDR2 FYNNEI. CDR3 in amino acids: CASSEDRRTLGTQYF. In nucleotides, the CDR3 is TGTGCCAGCAGTGAGGACAGGAGAACGCTGGGTACGCAGTATTTT.

The table lists this clonotype with a few counts. This sequence joins TRBV12-5 and TRBJ1-1; D gene uncertain. In germline, CDR1 is LGHNT, CDR2 FRNRAP. The V end lost 2 bases, the J end lost 4 bases, and 17 bases lay between the germline ends. This CDR3 comprises 16 residues. The CDR3 spells CASGLNIRGGSTEAFF. CDR3 coding DNA: TGTGCTAGTGGTTTGAACATACGGGGTGGAAGCACTGAAGCTTTCTTT.

This clonotype was observed a handful of times. The rearrangement joins TRBV20-1 to TRBJ2-1; D possibly uses TRBD1 or TRBD2 (5 bases each). The CDR3 extends over 14 amino acids. CDR1 is DFQATT and CDR2 is SNEGSKA in the germline V gene (reference sequence). V was cut by 4 bases and J by 0 bases, with 10 bases left in between. CDR3 sequence reads: CSATGASSYNEQFF. The CDR3 DNA sequence: TGCAGTGCTACCGGGGCCAGCTCCTACAATGAGCAGTTCTTC.

This clonotype was seen at least ten times. This sequence joins TRBV7-2 and TRBJ2-1; TRBD2 matches at 11 bases. In germline, CDR1 is SGHTA, CDR2 FQGNSA. Losses at the gene ends were 5 bases for V and 6 bases for J; bases not matched to a gene: 9. CDR3 length equals 16 residues. CDR3 loop: CASSQTSGGISNEQFF. As DNA, the CDR3 is TGTGCCAGCAGCCAAACTAGCGGGGGAATTAGCAATGAGCAGTTCTTC.

This clonotype was seen many times. The chain links TRBV5-1 to TRBJ2-5; the D gene is possibly TRBD2 (5 bases). The CDR3 covers 14 residues. Trimming removed 6 bases from V and 7 bases from J, with 19 bases in between. Per germline, CDR1 SGHRS and CDR2 YFSETQ. CDR3 in DNA: TGCGCCAGCACGGAAAGACTAACCCCAGGGACCCAGTACTTC. It codes for CASTERLTPGTQYF.

This clonotype was recorded a few times. The J gene is TRBJ1-1, the V gene TRBV7-3; 8 nucleotides line up with TRBD1. The germline CDR1 and CDR2 sequences are SGHTA and FQGTGA. CDR3 size: 13 residues. Trimming at V came to 4 bases and at J to 11 bases, leaving 9 bases not matched to a gene. CDR3 in DNA: TGTGCCAGCAGCTCCCCCGCCAGGGGGCACGCTTTCTTT. This codes for CASSSPARGHAFF.

This clonotype came up many times. The rearrangement joins TRBV28 to TRBJ1-4; D ambiguous. Germline V gene data show CDR1 as MDHEN and CDR2 as SYDVKM. The CDR3 is 13 residues long. Trimming removed 3 bases at V and 8 bases at J, with 10 bases between. CDR3 in amino acids: CASSLPSAEKLFF. In nucleotides, the CDR3 is TGTGCCAGCAGTTTGCCCTCCGCCGAAAAACTGTTTTTT.

This clonotype came up many times. The chain has TRBV14 and TRBJ1-6; the match to TRBD1 covers 9 bases. The ends lost 4 bases at V and 8 bases at J; junction bases unmatched: 6. Per germline, CDR1 SGHDN and CDR2 FVKESK. This CDR3 has 15 amino acids. The CDR3 here is CASSLLGQGHSPLHF. The CDR3 nucleotides read TGTGCCAGCAGCCTACTGGGACAGGGCCATTCACCCCTCCACTTT.

V usage is TRBV6-6 and J usage is TRBJ1-5; 7 bases fit TRBD1. Germline-derived CDR1 and CDR2 are MNHNY and SVGAGI (reference sequence). The CDR3 loop spans 15 amino acids. The trim removed 5 bases at V and 6 bases at J, leaving 10 bases unmatched. The DNA of the CDR3 is TGTGCCAGCAGTGTGGGGGACAGATCAAGTCAGCCCCAGCATTTT. It codes for CASSVGDRSSQPQHF.

In its sample, this clonotype was seen many times. J is TRBJ1-2 and V is TRBV2; 9 positions agree with TRBD1. This CDR3 spans 11 amino acids. With V trimmed by 8 bases and J by 6 bases, 1 base remained unmatched. Germline CDR1 SNHLY, CDR2 FYNNEI. CDR3 nucleotides: TGTGCCAGCGGGACAGGGAATGGCTACACCTTC. Translation: CASGTGNGYTF.

V and J are TRBV19 and TRBJ2-6, with a tentative D call TRBD2 (6 bases). Trimming pared 6 bases from V and 0 bases from J, leaving 12 bases between. The CDR3 loop spans 16 amino acids. The germline V gene encodes CDR1 LNHDA and CDR2 SQIVND (reference sequence). CDR3: CASRRDSPSGANVLTF. CDR3 coding DNA: TGTGCCAGTAGACGGGACTCCCCCTCTGGGGCCAACGTCCTGACTTTC.

CDR3: CASTLAGGSGELFF. As DNA, the CDR3 is TGTGCCAGCACTCTCGCGGGGGGATCCGGGGAGCTGTTTTTT. The genes are TRBV12-3 or TRBV12-4 and TRBJ2-2; 8 bases align to TRBD2. This CDR3 region has 14 residues. With 7 bases clipped from V and 6 bases from J, the junction kept 7 bases outside the gene matches.

This clonotype appeared many times. J is TRBJ1-2 and V is TRBV2; D may be TRBD1 (5 bases). The V and J ends lost 0 bases and 7 bases respectively, with 9 bases between them. This CDR3 comprises 13 residues. CDR1 is SNHLY, CDR2 FYNNEI, per germline. This CDR3 is CASSEAPRGGYTF. The DNA of the CDR3 is TGTGCCAGCAGTGAAGCCCCTAGGGGTGGCTACACCTTC.

This clonotype has ten or more counts. The CDR3 DNA sequence: TGTGCCAGCAGCGTAGGAGGGTTCGGAACCGGGGAGCTGTTTTTT. Protein: CASSVGGFGTGELFF. The chain employs TRBV9 and TRBJ2-2; TRBD2 is a possible D gene (5 bases). V was pared by 0 bases and J by 5 bases, with 11 bases between. Germline CDR1 is SGDLS and CDR2 is YYNGEE. The CDR3 is 15 amino acids.

This clonotype was found many times. The V and J genes are TRBV15 and TRBJ1-1; a possible D gene is TRBD1 (6 bases). Trimming shortened V by 8 bases and J by 8 bases, and 15 bases separated the two germline ends. The CDR3 sequence is 12 residues long. Germline loops: CDR1 LNHNV, CDR2 YYDKDF (reference sequence). CDR3: CATGQRRPEAFF. The CDR3, as DNA: TGTGCCACCGGACAGAGACGGCCGGAAGCTTTCTTT.

In this sample, this clonotype turned up a few times. The chain combines TRBV2 with TRBJ1-4, with 7 bases identical to TRBD1. The CDR3 covers 13 residues. V dropped 7 bases and J dropped 11; count of bases not matched to a gene: 10. Per the germline V gene, CDR1 is SNHLY and CDR2 is FYNNEI. The DNA of the CDR3 is TGTGCCAGCATGGGGGTGGACAGGCTGAAACTGTTTTTT. The encoded protein is CASMGVDRLKLFF. The full variable domain, rest sourced from reference TRBV2 and TRBJ1-4, is EPEVTQTPSHQVTQMGQEVILRCVPISNHLYFYWYRQILGQKVEFLVSFYNNEISEKSEIFDDQFSVERPDGSNFTLKIRSTKLEDSAMYFCASMGVDRLKLFFGSGTQLSVL.

Ten or more counts support this clonotype. The genes are TRBV5-1 and TRBJ1-4, with TRBD1 identical over 9 bases. The CDR3 extends over 15 amino acids. Germline CDR1 reads SGHRS; CDR2 reads YFSETQ. V was clipped by 2 bases and J by 8 bases; unmatched bases: 7. CDR3 sequence: CASSFTGGSGEKLFF. The CDR3 DNA reads TGCGCCAGCAGCTTCACAGGGGGCTCGGGAGAAAAACTGTTTTTT.

The V and J genes are TRBV20-1 and TRBJ2-4; D possibly corresponds to TRBD2 (5 bases). This CDR3 contains 12 residues. Germline V gives CDR1 DFQATT, CDR2 SNEGSKA (reference sequence). The V gene lost 6 bases and the J gene lost 9 bases, with 15 bases spanning the gap. CDR3 loop: CSAEDHSGIQYF. CDR3 DNA: TGCAGTGCGGAGGATCATTCTGGCATTCAGTACTTC.

The genes are TRBV30 and TRBJ1-2; 7 positions match TRBD1. The CDR3 length is 14 residues. V lost 5 bases to trimming and J lost 4 bases; unmatched junction nucleotides: 10. Germline CDR1 GTSNPN, CDR2 SVGIG (reference sequence). In DNA form, the CDR3 reads TGTGCCTGGGGGGTCACAGGGGTGCCCTATGGCTACACCTTC. Translated, it gives CAWGVTGVPYGYTF.

This clonotype was found many times. The V and J genes are TRBV24-1 and TRBJ1-2; 7 nucleotides match TRBD1. The germline CDR1 and CDR2 sequences are KGHDR and SFDVKD. CDR3 length: 14 residues. V gave up 4 bases and J gave up 7 bases; unmatched junction bases: 8. CDR3 coding DNA: TGTGCCACCAGTGACCCGAGGGGGCCAAGTGGCTACACCTTC. Encoded protein: CATSDPRGPSGYTF.

With regard to this clonotype: A much more abundant neighbour one base away suggests this may be a read error. J is TRBJ2-1 and V is TRBV7-6; D may match TRBD1 or TRBD2 (5 bases each). CDR1 and CDR2 (germline): SGHVS, FNYEAQ. Deletions cut 0 bases from V and 4 bases from J, with 7 bases between. This CDR3 region has 14 residues. The CDR3 region has the DNA TGTGCCAGCAGCTTAGCGGGGGAGTACAATGAGCAGTTCTTC. Its protein is CASSLAGEYNEQFF. The full variable domain, with the rest looked up from reference TRBV7-6 and TRBJ2-1, is GAGVSQSPRYKVTKRGQDVALRCDPISGHVSLYWYRQALGQGPEFLTYFNYEAQQDKSGLPNDRFSAERPEGSISTLTIQRTEQRDSAMYRCASSLAGEYNEQFFGPGTRLTVL.